Below, 24 T cell receptor beta chains from the same sample are listed, as sequenced in a study of T cells in Graves' hyperthyroidism and ophthalmopathy. The investigators amplified TCR beta CDR3 regions from RNA transcripts. The HTBI primer set was used in a first-round RT-PCR of the TCR CDR3. In TCRdb, the multiplex PCR reads were re-called with MiXCR into one record per CDR3 protein. The table lists 410,000 or so distinct CDR3 sequences, roughly 14% of them singletons, with about 12% in the top ten. The sequencing sample was made of blood. The origin of the receptors is a man younger than 30 with Graves' ophthalmopathy.

The chain is built from TRBV5-6 and TRBJ2-7; 7 nucleotides line up with TRBD2. Germline V gene lookup returns CDR1 SGHDT and CDR2 YYEEEE. V dropped 0 bases and J dropped 5; count of bases not matched to a gene: 2. CDR3 length: 13 amino acids. CDR3 protein: CASSLVTSHEQYF. The CDR3 DNA follows: TGTGCCAGCAGCTTGGTGACTAGCCACGAGCAGTACTTC.

The table lists this clonotype with a few counts. CDR3 sequence (DNA): TGTGCCAGCAGTCTCACAGCGGACCCTTCCTACGAGCAGTACTTC. It is translated as CASSLTADPSYEQYF. This chain links TRBV7-9 with TRBJ2-7; possible D gene TRBD2, 5 bases. This CDR3 has 15 residues. Trimming took 6 bases from V and 1 from J, leaving 16 bases between them. Germline lookup yields CDR1 SEHNR and CDR2 FQNEAQ (reference sequence).

This clonotype was detected a few times. The rearrangement joins TRBV7-8 to TRBJ2-7; D might be TRBD2 (5 bases). The V and J ends lost 7 bases and 3 bases respectively, with 16 bases between them. The CDR3 has 14 residues. The germline V gene has CDR1 SGHVS and CDR2 FQNEAQ. The CDR3 region has the DNA TGTGCCAGCAACCCTACGGGAACCAACTACGAGCAGTACTTC. Protein sequence: CASNPTGTNYEQYF.

This clonotype was seen repeatedly, ten times or more. The rearrangement links TRBV12-3 or TRBV12-4 to TRBJ2-7, with a weak D call TRBD1 (5 bases). Trimming removed 7 bases from V and 1 base from J, with 14 bases in between. The CDR3 has 14 amino acids. The CDR3 is CASNPAGISYEQYF. The CDR3 nucleotides are TGTGCCAGCAATCCAGCAGGGATTTCCTACGAGCAGTACTTC.

This clonotype has more than one count but fewer than ten. The V and J genes are TRBV5-8 and TRBJ2-5, with 7 bases matching TRBD2. The V segment lost 4 bases and the J segment 4 bases; nucleotides outside the gene matches: 1. In germline, CDR1 is SGHTS, CDR2 YDEGEE. This CDR3 spans 12 amino acids. The CDR3 loop is CASSRTRETQYF. CDR3 coding DNA: TGTGCCAGCAGCCGGACTAGAGAGACCCAGTACTTC.

In the case of this clonotype: It may be a read error: a sequence one base away is much more abundant. The chain carries TRBV29-1 and TRBJ2-7; TRBD2 aligns across 7 bases. The CDR3 sequence is 13 residues long. Per germline, CDR1 SQVTM and CDR2 ANQGSEA. V dropped 5 bases and J dropped 7; count of bases not matched to a gene: 11. The CDR3: CSVIERGEGEQYF. In DNA, the CDR3 is TGCAGCGTTATCGAGCGGGGCGAGGGTGAGCAGTACTTC.

This clonotype was seen a few times. This chain uses TRBV6-1 with TRBJ2-7; possibly TRBD2 for D (6 bases). With 5 bases removed from V and 5 bases from J, the gap between germline ends came to 13 bases. Germline V CDR1 and CDR2: MNHNS, SASEGT. There are 13 residues in the CDR3. CDR3 amino acids: CASSSWGVNEQYF. In DNA form, the CDR3 reads TGTGCCAGCAGTTCTTGGGGGGTTAACGAGCAGTACTTC.

This clonotype was found a few times. One end of the junction is discordant with germline, which a read error may explain. The chain carries TRBV11-2 and TRBJ2-1, with 10 bases identical to TRBD2. CDR3 size: 19 residues. Germline V CDR1 and CDR2: SGHAT, FQNNGV. CDR3 in amino acids: CASSSRTSGRGSSYDEQFF. CDR3 in DNA: TGTGCCAGCAGCTCTAGGACTAGCGGCAGGGGTAGCTCCTACGATGAGCAGTTCTTC.

There are many counts of this clonotype. This chain joins TRBV15 and TRBJ2-7; D remains ambiguous. V shed 0 bases and J shed 7 bases, with 16 bases lying between them. The CDR3 sequence is 15 residues long. Germline loops: CDR1 LNHNV, CDR2 YYDKDF (reference sequence). CDR3 sequence reads: CATSRDYDGRYEQYF. CDR3 DNA: TGTGCCACCAGCAGAGATTACGACGGACGTTATGAGCAGTACTTC.

This clonotype was picked up many times. The V gene is TRBV12-3 or TRBV12-4, the J gene TRBJ2-2; D call uncertain. The V gene lost 4 bases and the J gene lost 6 bases, with 9 bases spanning the gap. This CDR3 is 13 amino acids long. The DNA of the CDR3 is TGTGCCAGCAGTTCCGGAGTAGCCGGGGAGCTGTTTTTT. It specifies CASSSGVAGELFF.

With respect to this clonotype: A much more abundant neighbour one base away suggests this may be a read error. The chain combines TRBV24-1 with TRBJ2-2; TRBD1 matches 11 bases. The length of the CDR3 is 18 residues. From germline, CDR1 is KGHDR and CDR2 SFDVKD. CDR3 sequence reads: CAASDQGGGQGDTGELFF. The CDR3 DNA sequence: TGTGCCGCCAGTGATCAAGGCGGGGGACAGGGGGACACCGGGGAGCTGTTTTTT.

In its sample, this clonotype was seen many times. The chain uses TRBV6-1 and TRBJ2-3; D is perhaps TRBD2 (7 bases). The CDR3 contains 16 residues. Looked up from germline, CDR1 is MNHNS and CDR2 is SASEGT. V was clipped by 3 bases and J by 2 bases, with 15 bases between them. CDR3 in amino acids: CASSEWGGQVTDTQYF. In DNA form, the CDR3 reads TGTGCCAGCAGTGAGTGGGGGGGACAAGTCACAGATACGCAGTATTTT.

The sample holds many counts of this clonotype. The chain carries TRBV3-1 and TRBJ2-2; the D gene is possibly TRBD1 (5 bases). Germline values: CDR1 LGHDT, CDR2 YNNKEL (reference sequence). The ends were cut back, 1 base at V and 7 bases at J, with 10 bases in the middle. The CDR3 contains 14 residues. The CDR3: CASSQGGKGGELFF. In DNA form, the CDR3 reads TGTGCCAGCAGCCAAGGGGGCAAGGGCGGGGAGCTGTTTTTT.

This clonotype was detected a few times. Just one base apart from a much larger clone, this may be a read error. This chain links TRBV18 with TRBJ1-1; D unresolved. V lost 5 bases, J lost 1 base, and 17 bases lay in between. The CDR3 contains 16 residues. In germline, CDR1 is KGHSH, CDR2 LQKENI. The CDR3 DNA is TGTGCCAGCTCATCACTCATGGCCCGGGGGAACACTGAAGCTTTCTTT. This gives the protein CASSSLMARGNTEAFF.

This clonotype was counted between two and nine times. The V and J genes are TRBV15 and TRBJ2-4; 9 positions match TRBD1. Trimming at V came to 1 base and at J to 6 bases, leaving 7 bases not matched to a gene. This CDR3 spans 16 amino acids. The germline CDR1 and CDR2 sequences are LNHNV and YYDKDF (reference sequence). The CDR3 protein is CATSRGERDRANIQYF. Here the CDR3 DNA reads TGTGCCACCAGCAGAGGGGAAAGGGACAGGGCAAACATTCAGTACTTC.

CDR3 sequence (DNA): TGTGCCAGCAGTTTATCCGGGGGACAAGCTTTCTTT. Translated, it gives CASSLSGGQAFF. This rearrangement joins TRBV27 to TRBJ1-1; TRBD1 is a possible D gene (5 bases). Germline CDR1 reads MNHEY; CDR2 reads SMNVEV (reference sequence). The CDR3 is made up of 12 amino acids. V lost 0 bases and J lost 9, with 8 bases in between.

The chain carries TRBV18 and TRBJ1-3; D possibly corresponds to TRBD1 (5 bases). CDR1 and CDR2 (germline): KGHSH, LQKENI. The CDR3 has 16 residues. Trimming took off 3 bases at V and 0 bases at J, with 12 bases between the two ends. The CDR3 region is CASSPAHRNSGNTIYF. The CDR3 bases are TGTGCCAGCTCACCCGCTCACAGGAACTCTGGAAACACCATATATTTT.

This clonotype has only a few counts. This rearrangement joins TRBV29-1 to TRBJ1-2; no definite D call. V gave up 7 bases and J gave up 6 bases, with 9 bases separating them. Per germline, CDR1 SQVTM and CDR2 ANQGSEA. The CDR3 runs to 10 residues. CDR3 sequence: CSAGSDGYTF. CDR3 in DNA: TGCAGCGCCGGTTCGGATGGCTACACCTTC.

This clonotype appeared a few times. The chain recombines TRBV25-1 with TRBJ2-7; TRBD2 is a possible D gene (5 bases). This CDR3 contains 13 residues. Germline CDR1 and CDR2: MGHDK and SYGVNS. Trimming removed 0 bases at V and 9 bases at J, with 12 bases between. CDR3 region: CASSEYGVDWQYF. CDR3 DNA: TGTGCCAGCAGTGAATACGGGGTTGACTGGCAGTACTTC.

This clonotype came up a few times. The J gene is TRBJ2-1, the V gene TRBV24-1; D is uncertain. The CDR3 has 11 residues. In germline, CDR1 is KGHDR, CDR2 SFDVKD. The V end lost 4 bases, the J end lost 7 bases, and 4 bases lay between the germline ends. The DNA of the CDR3 is TGTGCCACCAGTGACGGGAATGAGCAGTTCTTC. Its protein product is CATSDGNEQFF.

This clonotype showed up many times. The chain's CDR3 is CASRHSGRVPDEQFF. The CDR3 DNA sequence: TGTGCCAGCAGACACAGCGGGAGGGTCCCCGATGAGCAGTTCTTC. This chain joins TRBV12-3 or TRBV12-4 and TRBJ2-1; 10 bases are a match to TRBD2. This CDR3 is built from 15 residues. V shed 6 bases, J shed 8 bases, and the junction held 10 bases outside the gene matches.

This clonotype was detected only a few times. One end of the junction does not line up with germline, which may come from a read error. The chain uses TRBV20-1 and TRBJ1-2; possible D gene TRBD1, 5 bases. The CDR3 extends over 13 amino acids. Germline assignment: CDR1 DFQATT and CDR2 SNEGSKA (reference sequence). CDR3 loop: CSARDRGGGGSTF. Here the CDR3 DNA reads TGCAGTGCTAGAGATCGGGGGGGTGGAGGCTCCACCTTC.

The gene calls are TRBV12-3 or TRBV12-4 and TRBJ1-1; 8 bases are a match to TRBD1. After removal of 5 bases from V and 2 bases from J, the junction contained 7 bases not matched to a gene. CDR3 length: 15 residues. The CDR3, as DNA: TGTGCCAGCAGTCTGGGACAGGTCATAAACACTGAAGCTTTCTTT. As protein: CASSLGQVINTEAFF.

This clonotype has a handful of counts. V is TRBV6-1 and J is TRBJ2-1; D uncertain. The CDR3 runs 13 residues. From germline, CDR1 is MNHNS and CDR2 SASEGT. V was trimmed by 0 bases and J by 14 bases, leaving 14 bases between them. CDR3 sequence: CASSEAVVRREFF. CDR3 sequence (DNA): TGTGCCAGCAGTGAAGCAGTGGTCCGCCGTGAGTTCTTC.